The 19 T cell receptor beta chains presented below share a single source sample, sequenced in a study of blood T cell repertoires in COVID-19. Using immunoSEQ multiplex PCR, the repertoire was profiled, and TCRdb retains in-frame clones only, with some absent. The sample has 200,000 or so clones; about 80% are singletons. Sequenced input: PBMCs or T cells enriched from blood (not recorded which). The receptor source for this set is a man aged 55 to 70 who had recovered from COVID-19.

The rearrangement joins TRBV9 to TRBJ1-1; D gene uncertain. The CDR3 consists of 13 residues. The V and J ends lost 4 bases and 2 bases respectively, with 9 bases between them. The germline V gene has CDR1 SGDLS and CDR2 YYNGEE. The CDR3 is CASSLRENTEAFF. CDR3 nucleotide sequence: TGTGCCAGCAGCCTCCGGGAAAACACTGAAGCTTTCTTT. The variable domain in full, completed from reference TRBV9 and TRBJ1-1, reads DSGVTQTPKHLITATGQRVTLRCSPRSGDLSVYWYQQSLDQGLQFLIQYYNGEERAKGNILERFSAQQFPDLHSELNLSSLELGDSALYFCASSLRENTEAFFGQGTRLTVV.

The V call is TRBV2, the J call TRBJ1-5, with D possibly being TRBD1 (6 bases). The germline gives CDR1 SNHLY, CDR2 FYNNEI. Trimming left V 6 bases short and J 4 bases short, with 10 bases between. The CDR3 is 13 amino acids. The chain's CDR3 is CASRGDKNQPQHF. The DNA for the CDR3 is TGTGCCAGCAGAGGGGACAAAAATCAGCCCCAGCATTTT.

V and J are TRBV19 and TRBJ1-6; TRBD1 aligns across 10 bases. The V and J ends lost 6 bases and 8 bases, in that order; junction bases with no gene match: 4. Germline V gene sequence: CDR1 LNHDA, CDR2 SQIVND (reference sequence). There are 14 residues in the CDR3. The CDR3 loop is CASSDRGRDSPLHF. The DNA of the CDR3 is TGTGCCAGTAGCGACAGGGGGCGCGATTCACCCCTCCACTTT.

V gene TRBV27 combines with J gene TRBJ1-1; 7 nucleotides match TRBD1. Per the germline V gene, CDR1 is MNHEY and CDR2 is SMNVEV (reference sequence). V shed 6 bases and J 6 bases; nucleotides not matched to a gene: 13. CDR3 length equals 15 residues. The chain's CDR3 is CASSLTTGFVAEAFF. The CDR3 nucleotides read TGTGCCAGCAGCTTAACGACAGGGTTCGTCGCTGAAGCTTTCTTT.

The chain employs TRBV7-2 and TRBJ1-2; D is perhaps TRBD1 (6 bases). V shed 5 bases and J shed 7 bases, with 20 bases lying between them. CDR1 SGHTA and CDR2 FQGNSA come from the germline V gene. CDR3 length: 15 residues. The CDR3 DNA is TGTGCCAGCAGCCCAGTTGAAGGACAGTCAGGTGGCTACACCTTC. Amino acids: CASSPVEGQSGGYTF.

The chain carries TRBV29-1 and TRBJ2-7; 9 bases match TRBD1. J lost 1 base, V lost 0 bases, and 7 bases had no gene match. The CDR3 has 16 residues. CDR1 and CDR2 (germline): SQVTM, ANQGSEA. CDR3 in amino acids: CSVEDGFGTGSYEQYF. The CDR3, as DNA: TGCAGCGTTGAAGATGGGTTCGGGACAGGGTCCTACGAGCAGTACTTC.

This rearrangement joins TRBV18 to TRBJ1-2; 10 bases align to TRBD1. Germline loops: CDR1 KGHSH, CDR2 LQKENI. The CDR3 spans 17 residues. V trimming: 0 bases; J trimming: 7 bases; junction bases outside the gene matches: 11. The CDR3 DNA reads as TGTGCCAGCTCACCACCGGGACAGGGGAGGGCTATGGCTGGCTACACCTTC. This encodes CASSPPGQGRAMAGYTF. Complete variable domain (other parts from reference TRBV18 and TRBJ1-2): NAGVMQNPRHLVRRRGQEARLRCSPMKGHSHVYWYRQLPEEGLKFMVYLQKENIIDESGMPKERFSAEFPKEGPSILRIQQVVRGDSAAYFCASSPPGQGRAMAGYTFGSGTRLTVV.

CDR3 region: CASSLANRDGYTF. As DNA, the CDR3 is TGTGCCAGCAGTTTAGCCAACAGGGATGGCTACACCTTC. V is TRBV12-3 or TRBV12-4 and J is TRBJ1-2; TRBD1 might be the D (6 bases). This CDR3 is 13 amino acids long. Trimming cost V 0 bases and J 6 bases, with 8 bases left between them.

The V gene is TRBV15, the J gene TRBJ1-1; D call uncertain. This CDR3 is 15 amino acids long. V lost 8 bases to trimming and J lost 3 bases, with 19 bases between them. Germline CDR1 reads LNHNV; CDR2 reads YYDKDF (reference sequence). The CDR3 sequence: CATGTQAAGYTEAFF. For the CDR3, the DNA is TGTGCCACCGGAACGCAGGCGGCGGGGTACACTGAAGCTTTCTTT.

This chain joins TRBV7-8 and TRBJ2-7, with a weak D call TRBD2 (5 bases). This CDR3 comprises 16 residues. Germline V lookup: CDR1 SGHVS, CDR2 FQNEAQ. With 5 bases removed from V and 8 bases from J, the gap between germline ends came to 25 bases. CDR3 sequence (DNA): TGTGCCAGCAGCCCCCGCCCGATTGGACGGAACGGGAAGCAGTACTTC. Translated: CASSPRPIGRNGKQYF.

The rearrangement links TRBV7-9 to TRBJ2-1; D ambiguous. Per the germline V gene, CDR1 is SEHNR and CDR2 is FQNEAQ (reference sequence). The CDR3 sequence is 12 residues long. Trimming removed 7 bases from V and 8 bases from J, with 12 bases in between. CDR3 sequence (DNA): TGTGCCAGCAACCCCCTAATAGATGAGCAGTTCTTC. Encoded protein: CASNPLIDEQFF.

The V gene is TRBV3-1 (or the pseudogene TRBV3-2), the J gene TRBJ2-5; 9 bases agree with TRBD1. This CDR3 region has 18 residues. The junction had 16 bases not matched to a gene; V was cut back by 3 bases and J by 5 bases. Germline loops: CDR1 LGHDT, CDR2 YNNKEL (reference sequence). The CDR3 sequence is CASSQAGTGFGVRETQYF. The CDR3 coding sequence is TGTGCCAGCAGCCAGGCCGGGACAGGGTTCGGGGTTCGGGAGACCCAGTACTTC.

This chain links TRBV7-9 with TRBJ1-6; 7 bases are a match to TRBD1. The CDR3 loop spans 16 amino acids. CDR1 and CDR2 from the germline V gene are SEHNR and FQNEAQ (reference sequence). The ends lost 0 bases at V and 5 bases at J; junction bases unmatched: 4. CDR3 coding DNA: TGTGCCAGCAGCTTAGCCGCAGGGGGTAATAATTCACCCCTCCACTTT. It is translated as CASSLAAGGNNSPLHF.

The CDR3 is CASSLRRTGVGETQYF. In nucleotides, the CDR3 is TGTGCCAGCAGCTTAAGGCGGACAGGGGTCGGAGAGACCCAGTACTTC. The chain employs TRBV7-2 and TRBJ2-5; 9 nucleotides align to TRBD1. Germline CDR1 reads SGHTA; CDR2 reads FQGNSA. This CDR3 has 16 residues. The J segment lost 4 bases and the V segment lost 2 bases, leaving 8 bases of the junction unmatched.

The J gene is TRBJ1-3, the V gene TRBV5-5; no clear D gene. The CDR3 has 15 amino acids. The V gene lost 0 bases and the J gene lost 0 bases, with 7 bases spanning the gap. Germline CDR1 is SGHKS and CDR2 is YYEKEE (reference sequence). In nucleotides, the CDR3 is TGTGCCAGCAGCTTGGGTCCAGACTCTGGAAACACCATATATTTT. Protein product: CASSLGPDSGNTIYF. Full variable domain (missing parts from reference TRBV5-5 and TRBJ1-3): DAGVTQSPTHLIKTRGQQVTLRCSPISGHKSVSWYQQVLGQGPQFIFQYYEKEERGRGNFPDRFSARQFPNYSSELNVNALLLGDSALYLCASSLGPDSGNTIYFGEGSWLTVV.

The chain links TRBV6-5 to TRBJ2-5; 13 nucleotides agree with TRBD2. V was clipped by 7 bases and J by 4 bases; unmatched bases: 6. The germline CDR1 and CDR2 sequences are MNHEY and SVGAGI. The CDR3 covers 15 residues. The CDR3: CASTELAGGPETQYF. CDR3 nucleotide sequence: TGTGCCAGCACCGAACTAGCGGGGGGGCCAGAGACCCAGTACTTC.

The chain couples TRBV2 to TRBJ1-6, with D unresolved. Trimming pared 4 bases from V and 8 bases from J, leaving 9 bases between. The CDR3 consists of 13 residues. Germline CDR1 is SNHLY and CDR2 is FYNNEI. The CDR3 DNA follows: TGTGCCAGCAGTGCGCGAACGGATTCACCCCTCCACTTT. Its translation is CASSARTDSPLHF.

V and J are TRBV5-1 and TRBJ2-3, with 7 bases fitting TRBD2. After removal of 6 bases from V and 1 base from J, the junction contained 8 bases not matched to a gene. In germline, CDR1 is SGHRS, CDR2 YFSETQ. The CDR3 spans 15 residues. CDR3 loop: CASTQYGGGTDTQYF. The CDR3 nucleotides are TGCGCCAGCACCCAGTATGGGGGGGGCACAGATACGCAGTATTTT.

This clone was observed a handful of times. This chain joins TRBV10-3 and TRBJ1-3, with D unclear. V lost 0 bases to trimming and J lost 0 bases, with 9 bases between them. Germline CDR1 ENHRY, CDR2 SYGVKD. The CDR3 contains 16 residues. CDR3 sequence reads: CAISESLESSGNTIYF. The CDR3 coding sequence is TGTGCCATCAGTGAGTCTTTGGAGAGCTCTGGAAACACCATATATTTT.